Listed below are T cell receptor beta chains from one sample, sequenced in a study of T cell repertoires in cytomegalovirus infection. In TCRdb, the reads were re-called with MiXCR into one record per CDR3 protein. The sample consists of 750,000 to 950,000 distinct CDR3 sequences, 29% of them appearing once. Their antigens remain unidentified. The material sequenced was cultured CD8+ T cells from PBMCs, taken from culture after CMV antigen stimulation. The receptors derive from a human donor in good health (CMV status not recorded). Some clones in this sample may be carry-over from other donors' samples. CDR3s include the opening cysteine and the closing phenylalanine or tryptophan. A D gene is named only where the DNA matches it firmly. Size is stated for part of the rows, as once, few or many counts, or as a class when the clone is expanded.

D gene,J gene,clone size,V gene,CDR3 protein,CDR3 DNA
TRBD1,TRBJ2-2,-,TRBV6-5,CASSYVPPGQGASYTGELFF,TGTGCCAGCAGTTACGTCCCACCGGGACAGGGGGCCTCCTACACCGGGGAGCTGTTTTTT
TRBD1,TRBJ1-2,-,TRBV12-3/TRBV12-4,CASSFPQGGNYGYTF,TGTGCCAGCAGTTTTCCCCAGGGGGGGAACTATGGCTACACCTTC
-,TRBJ1-1,few,TRBV14,CASSQEVNIRGAFF,TGTGCCAGCAGCCAAGAAGTGAACATCCGGGGCGCTTTCTTT
-,TRBJ2-3,few,TRBV11-1,CASSFTGSTSTDTQYF,TGTGCCAGCAGCTTTACAGGGTCAACCTCCACAGATACGCAGTATTTT
TRBD2,TRBJ2-2,few,TRBV6-2/TRBV6-3,CASSYAQTSVAGELFF,TGTGCCAGCAGTTACGCCCAGACTAGCGTGGCCGGGGAGCTGTTTTTT
TRBD1,TRBJ1-1,-,TRBV7-9,CASSSDREIEAFF,TGTGCCAGCAGCTCAGACAGGGAAATTGAAGCTTTCTTT
-,TRBJ1-6,-,TRBV6-8,CASSRDSFRDSPLHF,TGTGCCAGCAGTCGAGACAGTTTTAGAGATTCACCCCTCCACTTT
-,TRBJ1-5,-,TRBV12-3/TRBV12-4,CASSFLEYQPQHF,TGTGCCAGCAGTTTTCTGGAATATCAGCCCCAGCATTTT
-,TRBJ1-1,-,TRBV27,CASSPIGRFTEAFF,TGTGCCAGCAGTCCCATCGGCAGGTTCACTGAAGCTTTCTTT
TRBD2,TRBJ2-1,many,TRBV19,CASSSGAGDYNEQFF,TGTGCCAGTAGCTCCGGAGCGGGGGACTACAATGAGCAGTTCTTC
-,TRBJ2-3,-,TRBV12-5,CASGFRGASTDTQYF,TGTGCTAGTGGTTTTAGAGGGGCAAGCACAGATACGCAGTATTTT
-,TRBJ2-3,few,TRBV4-3,CASSQEGRVSDTQYF,TGCGCCAGCAGCCAAGAAGGCAGGGTATCAGATACGCAGTATTTT
-,TRBJ1-1,few,TRBV5-1,CASGRVKNTEAFF,TGCGCCAGCGGCAGGGTAAAGAACACTGAAGCTTTCTTT
TRBD1,TRBJ1-2,many,TRBV4-3,CASSPTLWAGGADGYTF,TGCGCCAGCAGCCCCACGTTGTGGGCAGGGGGCGCAGATGGCTACACCTTC
-,TRBJ2-6,many,TRBV15,CATSRGGSGANVLTF,TGTGCCACCAGCAGAGGAGGATCTGGGGCCAACGTCCTGACTTTC
TRBD1,TRBJ1-5,few,TRBV2,CASSDPGGSNQPQHF,TGTGCCAGCAGTGACCCAGGGGGCTCAAATCAGCCCCAGCATTTT
-,TRBJ2-3,-,TRBV7-2,CASSFVGRVPSTDTQYF,TGTGCCAGCAGCTTCGTCGGGCGAGTCCCAAGCACAGATACGCAGTATTTT
TRBD1,TRBJ1-1,-,TRBV9,CASSVADREGTEAFF,TGTGCCAGCAGCGTAGCAGACAGGGAAGGGACTGAAGCTTTCTTT
TRBD2,TRBJ2-3,many,TRBV7-8,CASSSAGPSTDTQYF,TGTGCCAGCAGCTCAGCGGGACCCAGCACAGATACGCAGTATTTT
-,TRBJ2-1,few,TRBV12-3/TRBV12-4,CASSTTGTYNEQFF,TGTGCCAGCAGTACTACCGGGACCTACAATGAGCAGTTCTTC
TRBD1,TRBJ1-1,few,TRBV28,CASSHRDRGHRAFF,TGTGCCAGCAGCCACCGGGACAGGGGGCATCGAGCTTTCTTT
-,TRBJ2-5,-,TRBV7-3,CASSLDFSGQQSQETQYF,TGTGCCAGCAGCTTAGACTTTAGCGGACAGCAGAGCCAAGAGACCCAGTACTTC
TRBD2,TRBJ2-1,-,TRBV6-2/TRBV6-3,CASFGGGAENEQFF,TGTGCCAGCTTCGGCGGGGGGGCGGAGAATGAGCAGTTCTTC
TRBD1,TRBJ1-1,-,TRBV2,CASPGQKNTEAFF,TGTGCCAGCCCGGGACAGAAGAACACTGAAGCTTTCTTT
-,TRBJ1-6,-,TRBV15,CATSGGSSYNSPLHF,TGTGCCACCAGCGGAGGGAGCTCCTATAATTCACCCCTCCACTTT
-,TRBJ2-4,many,TRBV28,CASSIGTDSLVAKNIQYF,TGTGCCAGCAGTATAGGGACGGACAGTCTGGTTGCCAAAAACATTCAGTACTTC
-,TRBJ2-1,few,TRBV27,CASSLALDLVAYNEQFF,TGTGCCAGCAGTTTAGCACTAGACTTGGTTGCCTACAATGAGCAGTTCTTC
-,TRBJ2-1,-,TRBV7-9,CASSPAGAVNEQFF,TGTGCCAGCAGTCCAGCCGGGGCGGTAAATGAGCAGTTCTTC
TRBD1,TRBJ2-3,-,TRBV19,CASSIIGGDLTDTQYF,TGTGCCAGTAGTATAATAGGGGGCGACCTCACAGATACGCAGTATTTT
TRBD2,TRBJ2-7,-,TRBV12-5,CASGSGGSNEQYF,TGTGCTAGTGGTTCCGGGGGGTCGAACGAGCAGTACTTC
TRBD1,TRBJ2-4,few,TRBV19,CASSSPGQARSSLAKNIQYF,TGTGCCAGTAGTTCCCCCGGACAGGCCCGTAGCTCGCTAGCCAAAAACATTCAGTACTTC
-,TRBJ2-3,few,TRBV7-6,CASSLSAYTDTQYF,TGTGCCAGCAGCTTATCCGCGTACACAGATACGCAGTATTTT
TRBD1,TRBJ2-1,few,TRBV27,CASHRGDNEQFF,TGTGCCAGCCACAGGGGCGACAATGAGCAGTTCTTC
-,TRBJ2-1,-,TRBV6-6,CASSYSRPGVEEFF,TGTGCCAGCAGTTACTCGAGGCCAGGGGTGGAGGAGTTCTTC
TRBD2,TRBJ2-3,many,TRBV7-2,CASSTRLAGGITDTQYF,TGTGCCAGCAGCACTCGACTAGCGGGGGGGATCACAGATACGCAGTATTTT
TRBD1,TRBJ2-2,-,TRBV20-1,CSARDRDRENTGELFF,TGCAGTGCTAGGGACCGGGACAGGGAGAACACCGGGGAGCTGTTTTTT
-,TRBJ1-2,-,TRBV12-3/TRBV12-4,CASGGQSLFYGYTF,TGTGCCAGCGGTGGGCAGAGCCTTTTCTATGGCTACACCTTC
-,TRBJ2-2,-,TRBV14,CASSQESYPYRDTGELFF,TGTGCCAGCAGCCAAGAGAGTTATCCATACAGGGATACCGGGGAGCTGTTTTTT
-,TRBJ2-1,few,TRBV12-5,CASGGGEQFF,TGTGCTAGTGGAGGCGGTGAGCAGTTCTTC
TRBD1,TRBJ1-2,-,TRBV14,CASSQTGAFILNYGYTF,TGTGCCAGCAGCCAAACAGGGGCCTTTATTCTAAACTATGGCTACACCTTC
TRBD1,TRBJ1-1,-,TRBV19,CASSPTGVRWTEAFF,TGTGCCAGTAGTCCTACAGGGGTTCGGTGGACTGAAGCTTTCTTT